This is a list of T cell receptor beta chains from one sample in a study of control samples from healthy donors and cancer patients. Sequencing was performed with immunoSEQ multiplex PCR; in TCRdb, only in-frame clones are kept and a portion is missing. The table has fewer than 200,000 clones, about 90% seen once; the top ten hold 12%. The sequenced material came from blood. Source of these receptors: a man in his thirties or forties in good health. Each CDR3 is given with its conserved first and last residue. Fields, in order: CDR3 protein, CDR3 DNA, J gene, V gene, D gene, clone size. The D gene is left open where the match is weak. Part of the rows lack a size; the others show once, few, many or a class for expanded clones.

CDR3: CASSQVWDVSDTQYF
DNA: TGTGCCAGCAGCCAAGTTTGGGATGTCTCAGATACGCAGTATTTT
J: TRBJ2-3
V: TRBV4-2
D: -
size: -

CDR3: CSARRGDEQYF
DNA: TGCAGTGCTCGGAGGGGTGACGAGCAGTACTTC
J: TRBJ2-7
V: TRBV20-1
D: -
size: -

CDR3: CASSLGQLRMNTEAFF
DNA: TGTGCCAGCAGCTTGGGTCAATTACGGATGAACACTGAAGCTTTCTTT
J: TRBJ1-1
V: TRBV5-6
D: -
size: once

CDR3: CASSQLGLAGDSSYNEQFF
DNA: TGCGCCAGCAGCCAGTTGGGGCTAGCGGGTGACAGCTCCTACAATGAGCAGTTCTTC
J: TRBJ2-1
V: TRBV4-1
D: TRBD2
size: -

CDR3: CASSGDRGRGETQYF
DNA: TGTGCCAGCAGTGGGGACAGGGGGCGAGGGGAGACCCAGTACTTC
J: TRBJ2-5
V: TRBV2
D: TRBD1
size: -

CDR3: CASSFGQGNQPQHF
DNA: TGCGCCAGCAGCTTCGGCCAGGGGAATCAGCCCCAGCATTTT
J: TRBJ1-5
V: TRBV5-1
D: -
size: -

CDR3: CASSLKPGSHQPQHF
DNA: TGTGCCAGCAGCTTAAAGCCGGGTTCCCACCAGCCCCAGCATTTT
J: TRBJ1-5
V: TRBV7-2
D: -
size: -

CDR3: CASSGTGNQPQHF
DNA: TGTGCCAGCAGCGGGACAGGGAATCAGCCCCAGCATTTT
J: TRBJ1-5
V: TRBV6-5
D: TRBD1
size: -

CDR3: CATSTSGRGGNTEAFF
DNA: TGTGCCACCAGCACCTCCGGGAGGGGGGGGAACACTGAAGCTTTCTTT
J: TRBJ1-1
V: TRBV15
D: -
size: -

CDR3: CASRNGGEKLFF
DNA: TGTGCCAGCAGGAATGGGGGTGAAAAACTGTTTTTT
J: TRBJ1-4
V: TRBV27
D: -
size: -

CDR3: CASSYPGVYSEKLFF
DNA: TGTGCCAGCAGCTACCCCGGGGTGTACTCTGAAAAACTGTTTTTT
J: TRBJ1-4
V: TRBV7-9
D: -
size: -

CDR3: CASSLQDEQYF
DNA: TGCGCCAGCAGTTTACAAGACGAGCAGTACTTC
J: TRBJ2-7
V: TRBV5-1
D: -
size: -

CDR3: CASSMGPGMNTEAFF
DNA: TGTGCCAGTAGTATGGGCCCGGGTATGAACACTGAAGCTTTCTTT
J: TRBJ1-1
V: TRBV19
D: -
size: -

CDR3: CASSASGTPKETQYF
DNA: TGTGCCAGCAGCGCTTCGGGTACCCCTAAAGAGACCCAGTACTTC
J: TRBJ2-5
V: TRBV5-6
D: -
size: -

CDR3: CASSLEFYSPLHF
DNA: TGTGCCAGCAGTTTGGAGTTTTATTCACCCCTCCACTTT
J: TRBJ1-6
V: TRBV27
D: -
size: -

CDR3: CASSQEGQGVREQYF
DNA: TGCGCCAGCAGCCAAGAGGGACAGGGAGTACGGGAGCAGTACTTC
J: TRBJ2-7
V: TRBV4-1
D: TRBD1
size: once

CDR3: CAWSVSSGNTIYF
DNA: TGTGCCTGGAGTGTCAGCTCTGGAAACACCATATATTTT
J: TRBJ1-3
V: TRBV30
D: -
size: -

CDR3: CASSQVERANEQFF
DNA: TGTGCCAGCAGCCAAGTCGAGCGAGCTAATGAGCAGTTCTTC
J: TRBJ2-1
V: TRBV3-1/TRBV3-2
D: -
size: -

CDR3: CASSQSFLDTQYF
DNA: TGCGCCAGCAGCCAAAGCTTTTTAGATACGCAGTATTTT
J: TRBJ2-3
V: TRBV4-1
D: -
size: -

CDR3: CASRGGELASETQYF
DNA: TGTGCCAGTAGGGGGGGGGAACTAGCGTCCGAGACCCAGTACTTC
J: TRBJ2-5
V: TRBV19
D: TRBD2
size: -

CDR3: CASSHRGLNNEQFF
DNA: TGCGCCAGCAGCCACAGGGGGCTTAACAATGAGCAGTTCTTC
J: TRBJ2-1
V: TRBV4-1
D: TRBD1
size: -

CDR3: CASSLKYNEQFF
DNA: TGCGCCAGCAGCCTCAAGTACAATGAGCAGTTCTTC
J: TRBJ2-1
V: TRBV5-1
D: -
size: -

CDR3: CASSFLAGGLTDTQYF
DNA: TGTGCCAGTAGTTTTCTAGCGGGGGGGCTCACAGATACGCAGTATTTT
J: TRBJ2-3
V: TRBV19
D: TRBD2
size: -

CDR3: CASSQDLPGQETQYF
DNA: TGCGCCAGCAGCCAAGATCTTCCAGGACAAGAGACCCAGTACTTC
J: TRBJ2-5
V: TRBV4-1
D: -
size: -

CDR3: CASSIYGGDNNEQFF
DNA: TGTGCCAGCAGCATTTATGGAGGGGACAACAATGAGCAGTTCTTC
J: TRBJ2-1
V: TRBV11-2
D: -
size: once

CDR3: CASSEYVGGYEQYF
DNA: TGTGCCAGCAGTGAATATGTGGGCGGCTACGAGCAGTACTTC
J: TRBJ2-7
V: TRBV25-1
D: -
size: -

CDR3: CASSQLQGWATNEKLFF
DNA: TGTGCCAGCAGCCAGCTACAGGGCTGGGCAACTAATGAAAAACTGTTTTTT
J: TRBJ1-4
V: TRBV7-9
D: -
size: -

CDR3: CASSLTSERSGNTIYF
DNA: TGTGCCAGCAGTTTGACCTCAGAACGCTCTGGAAACACCATATATTTT
J: TRBJ1-3
V: TRBV28
D: -
size: -

CDR3: CASSQGARQPQHF
DNA: TGTGCCAGCAGTCAGGGGGCGCGTCAGCCCCAGCATTTT
J: TRBJ1-5
V: TRBV6-5
D: TRBD1
size: -

CDR3: CATFERTFKADYGYTF
DNA: TGTGCCACCTTTGAAAGGACATTCAAGGCTGACTATGGCTACACCTTC
J: TRBJ1-2
V: TRBV19
D: -
size: -

CDR3: CASSRTFNEKLFF
DNA: TGTGCCAGCAGTCGGACCTTTAATGAAAAACTGTTTTTT
J: TRBJ1-4
V: TRBV6-5
D: -
size: many

CDR3: CASSQDRDYSNQPQHF
DNA: TGCGCCAGCAGCCAAGATCGGGATTATAGCAATCAGCCCCAGCATTTT
J: TRBJ1-5
V: TRBV4-3
D: -
size: -

CDR3: CASSEQRTNSPLHF
DNA: TGTGCCAGCAGTGAACAGAGAACGAATTCACCCCTCCACTTT
J: TRBJ1-6
V: TRBV2
D: -
size: -

CDR3: CASSGGLAGSRGTDTQYF
DNA: TGTGCCAGCAGTGGGGGACTAGCGGGCTCCCGGGGCACAGATACGCAGTATTTT
J: TRBJ2-3
V: TRBV25-1
D: TRBD2
size: -

CDR3: CASSVSWGGAFYEQYF
DNA: TGTGCCAGCAGTGTGAGTTGGGGGGGGGCCTTCTACGAGCAGTACTTC
J: TRBJ2-7
V: TRBV19
D: -
size: once

CDR3: CAWSDPNSGRNGEQFF
DNA: TGTGCCTGGAGTGACCCTAATAGCGGGCGTAATGGTGAGCAGTTCTTC
J: TRBJ2-1
V: TRBV30
D: TRBD2
size: once

CDR3: CASSQEYRPFSYEQYF
DNA: TGCGCCAGCAGCCAAGAATACCGTCCCTTCTCCTACGAGCAGTACTTC
J: TRBJ2-7
V: TRBV4-3
D: -
size: -

CDR3: CASSSPGVAGTDTQYF
DNA: TGTGCCAGCAGTTCCCCCGGAGTGGCGGGCACAGATACGCAGTATTTT
J: TRBJ2-3
V: TRBV28
D: -
size: once

CDR3: CASSPGQGPAMNYGYTF
DNA: TGCGCCAGCAGCCCCGGACAGGGCCCTGCTATGAACTATGGCTACACCTTC
J: TRBJ1-2
V: TRBV4-1
D: TRBD1
size: once

CDR3: CASSFLAGTTYNEQFF
DNA: TGTGCCAGCAGCTTCCTAGCGGGGACCACCTACAATGAGCAGTTCTTC
J: TRBJ2-1
V: TRBV7-3
D: TRBD2
size: -

CDR3: CASNVGTGANVLTF
DNA: TGTGCCAGCAATGTGGGGACTGGGGCCAACGTCCTGACTTTC
J: TRBJ2-6
V: TRBV6-6
D: -
size: -

CDR3: CSASVGTSAYNEQFF
DNA: TGCAGTGCTAGTGTCGGGACTAGCGCGTACAATGAGCAGTTCTTC
J: TRBJ2-1
V: TRBV20-1
D: TRBD2
size: -

CDR3: CASSHAGQANYEQYF
DNA: TGCGCCAGCAGCCATGCCGGACAGGCCAACTACGAGCAGTACTTC
J: TRBJ2-7
V: TRBV4-3
D: TRBD1
size: -

CDR3: CASSLPREYSYEQYF
DNA: TGCGCCAGCAGCTTGCCGCGGGAGTACTCCTACGAGCAGTACTTC
J: TRBJ2-7
V: TRBV5-1
D: TRBD2
size: once

CDR3: CASSLGQRDTQYF
DNA: TGCGCCAGCAGCTTAGGACAGCGGGATACGCAGTATTTT
J: TRBJ2-3
V: TRBV5-1
D: -
size: -

CDR3: CASSIRQGGEKLFF
DNA: TGCGCCAGCAGCATCAGACAGGGCGGAGAAAAACTGTTTTTT
J: TRBJ1-4
V: TRBV5-1
D: TRBD1
size: -

CDR3: CASRTSGRAGGETQYF
DNA: TGTGCCAGTAGAACTAGCGGGAGGGCTGGAGGGGAGACCCAGTACTTC
J: TRBJ2-5
V: TRBV19
D: TRBD2
size: -

CDR3: CASSQVGSTDEKLFF
DNA: TGCGCCAGCAGCCAAGTGGGTTCGACAGATGAAAAACTGTTTTTT
J: TRBJ1-4
V: TRBV4-1
D: -
size: -

CDR3: CASSLGQVYEQYF
DNA: TGTGCCAGCAGCTTGGGACAGGTCTACGAGCAGTACTTC
J: TRBJ2-7
V: TRBV5-6
D: -
size: once

CDR3: CASSSTSRGKNQPQHF
DNA: TGTGCCAGCAGTTCCACTTCCCGGGGAAAAAATCAGCCCCAGCATTTT
J: TRBJ1-5
V: TRBV6-2/TRBV6-3
D: -
size: -

CDR3: CSVITRQPYEQYF
DNA: TGCAGCGTTATCACCCGACAGCCCTACGAGCAGTACTTC
J: TRBJ2-7
V: TRBV29-1
D: -
size: -

CDR3: CASSPPGQGRGYEQYF
DNA: TGTGCCAGCTCACCACCCGGACAGGGCCGAGGCTACGAGCAGTACTTC
J: TRBJ2-7
V: TRBV18
D: TRBD1
size: -

CDR3: CATSPRQGLVGSGELFF
DNA: TGTGCCACCAGCCCGCGACAGGGGTTGGTCGGCAGCGGGGAGCTGTTTTTT
J: TRBJ2-2
V: TRBV24-1
D: TRBD1
size: -

CDR3: CASSIVRNSLYEQYF
DNA: TGTGCCAGTAGTATAGTGCGGAACTCCCTGTACGAGCAGTACTTC
J: TRBJ2-7
V: TRBV19
D: -
size: -

CDR3: CASSVAAVGTEAFF
DNA: TGTGCCAGCAGCGTAGCTGCGGTTGGCACTGAAGCTTTCTTT
J: TRBJ1-1
V: TRBV9
D: -
size: few